A few counts support the clone carrying this T cell receptor (beta chain). The antigen is not known. All of the isolated RNA was reverse transcribed, so expressed TCRB transcripts were sequenced. Clones were read by immunoSEQ multiplex PCR, and TCRdb kept only the in-frame ones, dropping some. Of some 140,000 clones in the sample, roughly 10% were seen once. CDR1 and CDR2 from the germline V gene are LGHNA and YNFKEQ. Trimming shortened V by 2 bases and J by 0 bases, and 22 bases separated the two germline ends. The CDR3 loop spans 19 amino acids. This specimen belongs to a study of beta chain features in type 1 diabetes. Study-wide results and limits: A pattern of fewer insertions and more deletions at VDJ junctions was seen in type 1 diabetes patients. Among patients with Type 1 diabetes, TCRB CDR3s were moderately but significantly shorter in every one of the four CD4+ subsets.

The sample was central memory CD4+ T cells from blood. The chain employs TRBV4-2 and TRBJ1-2; D unclear. The receptor was derived from a man aged 25 to 40 with type 1 diabetes. The CDR3 is CASSQSSAGLRLTNYGYTF. The CDR3 DNA reads as TGTGCCAGCAGCCAATCGTCGGCAGGCCTACGATTAACTAACTATGGCTACACCTTC.